This T cell receptor beta chain comes out of a study of blood T cell repertoires in COVID-19. Across the whole study: Spain, Italy and the United States supplied samples that represented acute and convalescent COVID-19. Sample material is recorded as cDNA or gDNA derived from T cells, B-cell-depleted T cells, or PBMCs.

Authors' methods: Amplification of reference gene primers provided the estimated nucleated cell counts. Produced via immunoSEQ multiplex PCR; TCRdb's table is partial and in-frame only. V, J and clone size are those of that table, while D and trimming were read from the DNA. The sample contains around 200,000 clones, 70% to 90% of which appear only once. V dropped 0 bases and J dropped 2 bases, with 11 bases sitting between them. CDR3 size: 15 residues. Germline lookup yields CDR1 SGDLS and CDR2 YYNGEE. The J gene is TRBJ1-2, the V gene TRBV9, with no clear D. Sequences were obtained from peripheral blood. The source is a woman of 80 years or more with acute or convalescent COVID-19. The CDR3 bases are TGTGCCAGCAGCGTAGACGGCGCAGGCAACTATGGCTACACCTTC. Encoded protein: CASSVDGAGNYGYTF.